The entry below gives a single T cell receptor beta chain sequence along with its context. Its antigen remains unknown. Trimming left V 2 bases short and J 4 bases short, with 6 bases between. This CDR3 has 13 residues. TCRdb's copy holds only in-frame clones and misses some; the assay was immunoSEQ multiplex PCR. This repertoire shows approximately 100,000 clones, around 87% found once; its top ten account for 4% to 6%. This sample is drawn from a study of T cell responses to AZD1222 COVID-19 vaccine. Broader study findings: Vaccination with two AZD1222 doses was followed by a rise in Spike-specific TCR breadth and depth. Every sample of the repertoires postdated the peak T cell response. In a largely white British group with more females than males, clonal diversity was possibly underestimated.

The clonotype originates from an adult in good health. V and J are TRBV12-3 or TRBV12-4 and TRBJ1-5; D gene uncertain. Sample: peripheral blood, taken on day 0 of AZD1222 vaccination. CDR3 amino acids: CASSLLGNQPQHF. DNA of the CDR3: TGTGCCAGCAGTTTACTAGGGAATCAGCCCCAGCATTTT.